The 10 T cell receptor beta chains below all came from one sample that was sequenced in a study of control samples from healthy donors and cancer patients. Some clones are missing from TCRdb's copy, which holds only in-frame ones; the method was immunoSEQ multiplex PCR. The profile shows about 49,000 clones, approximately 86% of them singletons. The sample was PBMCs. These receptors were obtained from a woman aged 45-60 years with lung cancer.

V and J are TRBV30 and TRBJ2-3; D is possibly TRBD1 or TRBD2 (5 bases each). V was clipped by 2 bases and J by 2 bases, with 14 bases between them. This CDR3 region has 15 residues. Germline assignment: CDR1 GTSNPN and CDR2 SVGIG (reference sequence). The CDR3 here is CAWSRGGGYTDTQYF. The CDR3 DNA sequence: TGTGCCTGGAGTCGGGGCGGAGGATACACAGATACGCAGTATTTT. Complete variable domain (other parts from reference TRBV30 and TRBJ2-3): SQTIHQWPATLVQPVGSPLSLECTVEGTSNPNLYWYRQAAGRGLQLLFYSVGIGQISSEVPQNLSASRPQDRQFILSSKKLLLSDSGFYLCAWSRGGGYTDTQYFGPGTRLTVL.

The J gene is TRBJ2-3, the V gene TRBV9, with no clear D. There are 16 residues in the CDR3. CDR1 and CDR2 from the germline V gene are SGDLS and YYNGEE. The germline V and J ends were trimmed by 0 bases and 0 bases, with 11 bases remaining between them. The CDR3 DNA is TGTGCCAGCAGCGTAGATATAGGATCAAGCACAGATACGCAGTATTTT. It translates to CASSVDIGSSTDTQYF.

CDR3 loop: CASSQGTGTGNQPQHF. DNA of the CDR3: TGCGCCAGCAGCCAGGGTACAGGGACGGGCAATCAGCCCCAGCATTTT. The chain uses TRBV4-3 and TRBJ1-5; TRBD1 might be the D (6 bases). The V gene lost 3 bases and the J gene lost 2 bases, with 14 bases spanning the gap. Germline CDR1 LGHNA, CDR2 YSLEER. This CDR3 spans 16 amino acids.

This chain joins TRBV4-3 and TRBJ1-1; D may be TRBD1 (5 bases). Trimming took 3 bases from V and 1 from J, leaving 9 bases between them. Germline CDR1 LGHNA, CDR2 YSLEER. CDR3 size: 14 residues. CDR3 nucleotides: TGCGCCAGCAGCCAGGGACTTGGGAACACTGAAGCTTTCTTT. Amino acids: CASSQGLGNTEAFF.

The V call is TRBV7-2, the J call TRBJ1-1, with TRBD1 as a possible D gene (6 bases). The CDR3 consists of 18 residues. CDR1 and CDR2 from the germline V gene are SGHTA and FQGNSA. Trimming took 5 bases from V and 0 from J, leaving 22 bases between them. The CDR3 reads CASSPRVQGRTVNTEAFF. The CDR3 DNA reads TGTGCCAGCAGCCCTAGGGTACAGGGAAGAACGGTGAACACTGAAGCTTTCTTT.

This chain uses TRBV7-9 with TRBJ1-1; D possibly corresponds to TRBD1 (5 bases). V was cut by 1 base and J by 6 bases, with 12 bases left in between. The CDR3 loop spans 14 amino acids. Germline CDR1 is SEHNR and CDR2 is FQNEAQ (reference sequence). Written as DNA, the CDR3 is TGTGCCAGCAGCTTAGAGCAGGGAGGGGCTGAAGCTTTCTTT. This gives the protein CASSLEQGGAEAFF.

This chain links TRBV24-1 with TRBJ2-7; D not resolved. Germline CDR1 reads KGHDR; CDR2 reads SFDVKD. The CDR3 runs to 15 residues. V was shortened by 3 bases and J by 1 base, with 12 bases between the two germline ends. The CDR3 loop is CATSDPRNPSYEQYF. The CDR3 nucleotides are TGTGCCACCAGTGATCCGCGGAACCCATCCTACGAGCAGTACTTC.

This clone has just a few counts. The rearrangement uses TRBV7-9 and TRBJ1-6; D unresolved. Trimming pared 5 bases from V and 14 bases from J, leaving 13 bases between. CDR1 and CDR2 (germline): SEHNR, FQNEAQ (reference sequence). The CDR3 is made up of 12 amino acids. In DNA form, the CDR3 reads TGTGCCAGCAGCCGAGGCGGAAAGGCCCTCCACTTT. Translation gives CASSRGGKALHF.

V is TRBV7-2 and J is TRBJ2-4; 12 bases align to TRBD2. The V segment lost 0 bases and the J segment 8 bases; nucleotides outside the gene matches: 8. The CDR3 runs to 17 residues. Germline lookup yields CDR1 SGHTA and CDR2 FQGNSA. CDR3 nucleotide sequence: TGTGCCAGCAGCTTAGCGGCTAGCGGGGGGGCCGTGGACATTCAGTACTTC. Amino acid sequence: CASSLAASGGAVDIQYF.

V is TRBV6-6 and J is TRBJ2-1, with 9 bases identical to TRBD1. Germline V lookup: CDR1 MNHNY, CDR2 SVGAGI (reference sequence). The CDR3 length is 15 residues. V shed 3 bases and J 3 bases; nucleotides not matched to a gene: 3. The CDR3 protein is CASSYGTGSYNEQFF. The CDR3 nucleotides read TGTGCCAGCAGTTATGGGACAGGGAGCTACAATGAGCAGTTCTTC.